The clone carrying this T cell receptor (beta chain) registers medium-sized by frequency. The CDR3 has 15 amino acids. Germline V gene lookup returns CDR1 SGHDT and CDR2 YYEEEE. TRB rearrangements were amplified by touch-down multiplex PCR with mixed TRB-A/B primers. TCRdb re-called the multiplex PCR reads and catalogs CDR3 proteins one per entry, DNA excluded. The data show around 6,800 distinct CDR3 sequences, and the top ten clones hold roughly 18%. Each sample's input was around 250 ng genomic DNA, 30,000 to 45,000 genome equivalents. This sample stems from a study of T cell clusters in autoimmune cytopenias. These data were also filed under a second study, of T cell repertoires in aging, cancer and after chemotherapy.

The chain is built from TRBV5-6 and TRBJ1-2; TCRdb reports TRBD1, a call that lacks DNA to check it against. The TCR comes from a human donor in good health. Sequenced input: peripheral blood. The CDR3 sequence is CASSPRRGPNYGYTF.